This T cell receptor (beta chain) was identified during a study of blood T cell repertoires in COVID-19. The data were produced by immunoSEQ multiplex PCR, yet TCRdb's version contains in-frame clones alone and is incomplete. The table has fewer than 250,000 clones, around 76% seen once. This receptor was identified in a woman in her sixties or seventies with COVID-19, enrolled during active disease. The specimen was peripheral blood.

For the CDR3, the DNA is TGTGCCAGCAGCGCAAACAGGGGCGCCTATGGCTACACCTTC. This translates into CASSANRGAYGYTF. V is TRBV5-4 and J is TRBJ1-2; 7 nucleotides agree with TRBD1. The CDR3 runs 14 residues. The ends lost 4 bases at V and 4 bases at J; junction bases unmatched: 7. Germline V CDR1 and CDR2: SGHNT, YYREEE (reference sequence).